This T cell receptor (beta chain) was sequenced in a study of cytomegalovirus exposure and HLA in healthy donors. Study-wide results and limits: What a later analysis reportedly showed was that an Asian-associated ancestry cluster had fewer N-insertions than the roughly 700-donor mean. When analyzed later, a missense DCLRE1C variant was found to be linked to TCR beta V- and J-gene trimming. Associated with HLA alleles at 0.05 false discovery rate in a later analysis were about 17,000 TCR beta sequences.

Vbeta (60) and Jbeta (13) primers were used in the PCR. Generated by immunoSEQ multiplex PCR, the TCRdb table keeps only in-frame clones and is missing some. The table records fewer than 110,000 clones, approximately 70% of them present only once. Those who donated were healthy bone marrow donors. This clone was detected only once. Its specificity is not known. This CDR3 has 13 residues. Germline V gene sequence: CDR1 SEHNR, CDR2 FQNEAQ (reference sequence). Trimming removed 5 bases from V and 6 bases from J, with 13 bases in between. The sequenced sample was PBMCs. The J gene is TRBJ2-5, the V gene TRBV7-9; tentatively, D is TRBD2 (7 bases). This TCR derives from a woman between 45 and 60 years old in good health and CMV-seronegative. The CDR3 reads CASSLWGGQTQYF. The CDR3 nucleotides read TGTGCCAGCAGCCTTTGGGGGGGGCAGACCCAGTACTTC.